The sample holds a few counts of the clone carrying this TCR beta chain. The antigen remains unidentified. Sequencing libraries made from TCR beta cDNA carried unique molecular identifiers. Out of roughly 0.85 to 11 million T cells, a few hundred thousand cDNA molecules were generated. Each CDR3 protein is one row after TCRdb ran MiXCR on the PCR reads. This table has 750,000 to 950,000 distinct CDR3 sequences, under 70% appearing once. The data were obtained in a study of post-analysis software for immune sequencing data. Study background: Relapsing-remitting, secondary progressive and progressive-relapsing courses of multiple sclerosis were included.

The V gene's germline CDR1 is DFQATT and CDR2 SNEGSKA (reference sequence). V lost 6 bases to trimming and J lost 0 bases, with 13 bases between them. The CDR3 has 14 amino acids. Study findings and constraints: TRBV5-6, TRBV5-1 and TRBV20-1 were among four or five TRBV segments more frequent in patients than controls. When the samples were clustered directly with F measure, those that had been prepared in the same batch showed strong co-clustering. Normalized Chao1 diversity was significantly reduced in patients versus controls.

Sequences were obtained from blood. The origin of this receptor is a girl aged 5-17 years with multiple sclerosis. The chain joins TRBV20-1 to TRBJ2-3; D uncertain. Here the CDR3 DNA reads TGCAGTGCCCAGTGGGCAGGCAGCACAGATACGCAGTATTTT. Translated, it gives CSAQWAGSTDTQYF.